The next 11 T cell receptor beta chains were all read from a single sample in a study of blood T cell repertoires in COVID-19. Clones were sequenced by immunoSEQ multiplex PCR, and TCRdb holds only the in-frame ones, with some missing. This repertoire shows some 83,000 clones, around 84% found once; its top ten account for 3.5%. The sequencing input was peripheral blood. The receptor source for this set is a man between 45 and 60 years old with acute or convalescent COVID-19.

This chain uses TRBV15 with TRBJ1-5; D is ambiguous. V lost 2 bases to trimming and J lost 11 bases, with 10 bases between them. Per germline, CDR1 LNHNV and CDR2 YYDKDF (reference sequence). This CDR3 region has 12 residues. The CDR3: CATSRFKSAQHF. CDR3 DNA sequence: TGTGCCACCAGCAGATTTAAATCAGCCCAGCATTTT.

The V and J genes are TRBV14 and TRBJ2-7, with TRBD1 as a possible D gene (6 bases). This CDR3 spans 15 amino acids. CDR1 is SGHDN, CDR2 FVKESK, per germline. V was pared by 1 base and J by 4 bases, with 14 bases between. The CDR3 here is CASSQADRFFYEQYF. CDR3 in DNA: TGTGCCAGCAGCCAAGCGGACAGATTTTTTTACGAGCAGTACTTC.

The chain has TRBV19 and TRBJ2-7, with 8 bases that match TRBD1. V lost 3 bases, J lost 2 bases, and 9 bases stayed unmatched. Germline values: CDR1 LNHDA, CDR2 SQIVND (reference sequence). The CDR3 sequence is 16 residues long. The CDR3 coding sequence is TGTGCCAGTAGTATCTTCTCCGGACAGGGCCCCTACGAGCAGTACTTC. It codes for CASSIFSGQGPYEQYF. The entire variable domain, with the rest obtained from reference TRBV19 and TRBJ2-7, is as follows: DGGITQSPKYLFRKEGQNVTLSCEQNLNHDAMYWYRQDPGQGLRLIYYSQIVNDFQKGDIAEGYSVSREKKESFPLTVTSAQKNPTAFYLCASSIFSGQGPYEQYFGPGTRLTVT.

The chain has TRBV5-6 and TRBJ1-3, with D uncertain. The CDR3 runs to 16 residues. V lost 3 bases and J 0 bases, leaving 13 bases between the germline ends. CDR1 SGHDT and CDR2 YYEEEE come from the germline V gene. The CDR3 DNA reads as TGTGCCAGCAGCTCCACACAGAGACACTCTGGAAACACCATATATTTT. Its translation is CASSSTQRHSGNTIYF.

This clone was recorded a few times. The CDR3 region has the DNA TGTGCCAGCAGCCAAGACAGGGGGCAAGAAAAACTGTTTTTT. This gives the protein CASSQDRGQEKLFF. The rearrangement uses TRBV4-2 and TRBJ1-4; 8 nucleotides agree with TRBD1. CDR3 length: 14 residues. The germline gives CDR1 LGHNA, CDR2 YNFKEQ. The V segment lost 0 bases and the J segment 8 bases; nucleotides outside the gene matches: 2.

The CDR3 is CASNGVGTEAFF. The DNA for the CDR3 is TGTGCCAGCAACGGGGTAGGGACTGAAGCTTTCTTT. V gene TRBV6-5 combines with J gene TRBJ1-1; no reliable D call. The CDR3 length is 12 residues. Germline loops: CDR1 MNHEY, CDR2 SVGAGI. The V gene lost 7 bases and the J gene lost 5 bases, with 11 bases spanning the gap.

The V call is TRBV7-2, the J call TRBJ1-2; TRBD1 agrees at 12 bases. This CDR3 region has 17 residues. V gave up 4 bases and J gave up 5 bases; unmatched junction bases: 11. The germline V gene encodes CDR1 SGHTA and CDR2 FQGNSA. The CDR3 DNA follows: TGTGCCAGCAGCTCCCTGGGCGGGACAGGGGGCGGGTATGGCTACACCTTC. Its translation is CASSSLGGTGGGYGYTF.

V is TRBV12-3 or TRBV12-4 and J is TRBJ1-1; no definite D call. Trimming cost V 7 bases and J 4 bases, with 13 bases left between them. This CDR3 is 13 amino acids long. The CDR3 region has the DNA TGTGCCAGCAAACCAAGCACCTTCACTGAAGCTTTCTTT. Its protein product is CASKPSTFTEAFF.

The chain links TRBV10-3 to TRBJ1-4, with TRBD1 identical over 9 bases. CDR1 ENHRY and CDR2 SYGVKD come from the germline V gene. CDR3 length equals 16 residues. J was trimmed by 7 bases and V by 4 bases; bases with no gene match: 10. The CDR3, as DNA: TGTGCCATCAGTGCCGGGACAGGGTCGGTTACTGAAAAACTGTTTTTT. It is translated as CAISAGTGSVTEKLFF.

The chain carries TRBV27 and TRBJ1-5, with TRBD1 matching over 8 bases. J lost 3 bases, V lost 6 bases, and 4 bases had no gene match. Germline lookup yields CDR1 MNHEY and CDR2 SMNVEV (reference sequence). CDR3 length equals 14 residues. The CDR3 nucleotides read TGTGCCAGCAGCCCAGGGGGCGTCAATCAGCCCCAGCATTTT. As protein: CASSPGGVNQPQHF.

This sequence joins TRBV19 and TRBJ2-3; D might be TRBD1 (6 bases). Trimming stripped 4 bases from V and 2 bases from J, with 7 bases between. CDR1 LNHDA and CDR2 SQIVND come from the germline V gene (reference sequence). The CDR3 sequence is 13 residues long. The CDR3, as DNA: TGTGCCAGTAGTAGGGACAACACAGATACGCAGTATTTT. Protein: CASSRDNTDTQYF. The full variable domain, with the rest looked up from reference TRBV19 and TRBJ2-3, is DGGITQSPKYLFRKEGQNVTLSCEQNLNHDAMYWYRQDPGQGLRLIYYSQIVNDFQKGDIAEGYSVSREKKESFPLTVTSAQKNPTAFYLCASSRDNTDTQYFGPGTRLTVL.